The rows below give T cell receptor beta chains drawn from one sample of a study of blood T cell repertoires in COVID-19. Assay: immunoSEQ multiplex PCR; the TCRdb copy retains only in-frame clones and omits some. Among 180,000 or so clones listed, 80% to 90% were seen once. Source material: peripheral blood. Source of these receptors: a man in his sixties with acute or convalescent COVID-19. Both conserved end residues are part of each CDR3. Each record gives: clone size, D gene, V gene, J gene, CDR3 DNA, CDR3 protein. The D gene is left open where the match is weak. A clone size is listed for some rows: how often the clone was seen (once, few, many), or a class if it is expanded.

abundance: once; d_gene: -; v_gene: TRBV27; j_gene: TRBJ2-5; CDR3nt: TGTGCCAGCAGCCAGTACCAAGAGACCCAGTACTTC; CDR3aa: CASSQYQETQYF
abundance: -; d_gene: -; v_gene: TRBV27; j_gene: TRBJ2-1; CDR3nt: TGTGCCAGCAGTTTACGCCGCCCGAGTTCAGGGGTGTCCGGAGCCCACAATGAGCAGTTCTTC; CDR3aa: CASSLRRPSSGVSGAHNEQFF
abundance: -; d_gene: -; v_gene: TRBV29-1; j_gene: TRBJ2-1; CDR3nt: TGCAGCGTTGAGTCGCGCTACAATGAGCAGTTCTTC; CDR3aa: CSVESRYNEQFF
abundance: -; d_gene: TRBD1; v_gene: TRBV7-6; j_gene: TRBJ1-4; CDR3nt: TGTGCCAGCAGCTTACAGGGGGCACCTAATGAAAAACTGTTTTTT; CDR3aa: CASSLQGAPNEKLFF
abundance: -; d_gene: TRBD1; v_gene: TRBV23-1; j_gene: TRBJ2-1; CDR3nt: TGCGCCAGCAGTCTTAGGGACAGGGGGGATTACAATGAGCAGTTCTTC; CDR3aa: CASSLRDRGDYNEQFF
abundance: -; d_gene: TRBD2; v_gene: TRBV7-2; j_gene: TRBJ2-1; CDR3nt: TGTGCCAGCAGCTTAGGCCCGGGAGGGTCCTACAATGAGCAGTTCTTC; CDR3aa: CASSLGPGGSYNEQFF
abundance: -; d_gene: TRBD2; v_gene: TRBV7-2; j_gene: TRBJ2-3; CDR3nt: TGTGCCAGCAGCTTAAGGCGGGGGGATACGCAGTATTTT; CDR3aa: CASSLRRGDTQYF
abundance: -; d_gene: -; v_gene: TRBV6-2/TRBV6-3; j_gene: TRBJ1-2; CDR3nt: TGTGCCAGCAGCCGCGGGGACGGTAACTATGGCTACACCTTC; CDR3aa: CASSRGDGNYGYTF
abundance: -; d_gene: -; v_gene: TRBV5-4; j_gene: TRBJ2-1; CDR3nt: TGTGCCAGCAGCTTGGAGCGGACAGGGCGGGGGAGGACAAATGAGCAGTTCTTC; CDR3aa: CASSLERTGRGRTNEQFF
abundance: -; d_gene: -; v_gene: TRBV2; j_gene: TRBJ2-3; CDR3nt: TGTGCTTCGTTACAGGAAACGCAGTATTTT; CDR3aa: CASLQETQYF
abundance: -; d_gene: -; v_gene: TRBV6-5; j_gene: TRBJ1-2; CDR3nt: TGTGCCAGCAGGCCGACGGCCCGGGATGGCTACACCTTC; CDR3aa: CASRPTARDGYTF
abundance: -; d_gene: TRBD2; v_gene: TRBV7-9; j_gene: TRBJ2-3; CDR3nt: TGTGCCAGCAGCTTAGATGGGAGGGGCACAGATACGCAGTATTTT; CDR3aa: CASSLDGRGTDTQYF
abundance: -; d_gene: -; v_gene: TRBV20-1; j_gene: TRBJ2-7; CDR3nt: TGCAGTGCTAGTCGGTCAGGGGTCTACGAGCAGTACTTC; CDR3aa: CSASRSGVYEQYF
abundance: -; d_gene: -; v_gene: TRBV6-5; j_gene: TRBJ1-6; CDR3nt: TGTGCCAGCAGGCACGACAGTAACACCGGCTCACCCCTCCACTTT; CDR3aa: CASRHDSNTGSPLHF
abundance: -; d_gene: -; v_gene: TRBV19; j_gene: TRBJ1-1; CDR3nt: TGTGCCAGTAGAGGACGGGGAAATTCGGCTGAAGCTTTCTTT; CDR3aa: CASRGRGNSAEAFF
abundance: -; d_gene: TRBD1; v_gene: TRBV5-1; j_gene: TRBJ2-2; CDR3nt: TGCGCCAGCAGCTTGGCGACAGGGAGTCCCGGGGAGCTGTTTTTT; CDR3aa: CASSLATGSPGELFF
abundance: -; d_gene: TRBD2; v_gene: TRBV5-4; j_gene: TRBJ2-7; CDR3nt: TGTGCCAGCAGCTTGACCGGGAGGAACGCATACGAGCAGTACTTC; CDR3aa: CASSLTGRNAYEQYF
abundance: -; d_gene: TRBD1; v_gene: TRBV7-9; j_gene: TRBJ2-1; CDR3nt: TGTGCCAGCAGCCCAGCTAGGGACAGGGTTTACAATGAGCAGTTCTTC; CDR3aa: CASSPARDRVYNEQFF
abundance: -; d_gene: TRBD2; v_gene: TRBV7-2; j_gene: TRBJ2-7; CDR3nt: TGTGCCAGCAGCAAAGGGACTAGCGGACTCTACGAGCAGTACTTC; CDR3aa: CASSKGTSGLYEQYF
abundance: -; d_gene: TRBD1; v_gene: TRBV7-7; j_gene: TRBJ1-5; CDR3nt: TGTGCTAGCAGCTTCCGACAGGGACTCATCAATCAGCCCCAGCATTTT; CDR3aa: CASSFRQGLINQPQHF
abundance: -; d_gene: TRBD2; v_gene: TRBV28; j_gene: TRBJ2-1; CDR3nt: TGTGCCAGCAGAGGGACTAGCAGCTACAATGAGCAGTTCTTC; CDR3aa: CASRGTSSYNEQFF
abundance: -; d_gene: -; v_gene: TRBV30; j_gene: TRBJ2-3; CDR3nt: TGTGCCTGGAGTGAGGGGTCTAGCACAGATACGCAGTATTTT; CDR3aa: CAWSEGSSTDTQYF
abundance: -; d_gene: TRBD2; v_gene: TRBV10-3; j_gene: TRBJ2-1; CDR3nt: TGTGCCATCAGTCCCCGGGGGGATGAGCAGTTCTTC; CDR3aa: CAISPRGDEQFF
abundance: -; d_gene: -; v_gene: TRBV28; j_gene: TRBJ1-5; CDR3nt: TGTGCCAGCAGTTTTTGGGGCGCCGGCAATCAGCCCCAGCATTTT; CDR3aa: CASSFWGAGNQPQHF
abundance: -; d_gene: TRBD2; v_gene: TRBV13; j_gene: TRBJ2-3; CDR3nt: TGTGCCAGCAGCCTCCGGACTAGCGGGAGGACAGATACGCAGTATTTT; CDR3aa: CASSLRTSGRTDTQYF
abundance: -; d_gene: -; v_gene: TRBV19; j_gene: TRBJ1-1; CDR3nt: TGTGCCAGTAGTGCGGCCGCCGACCCGCGAGCTTTCTTT; CDR3aa: CASSAAADPRAFF
abundance: -; d_gene: TRBD2; v_gene: TRBV7-9; j_gene: TRBJ2-3; CDR3nt: TGTGCCAGCAGAAAGCGGGAGACAGATACGCAGTATTTT; CDR3aa: CASRKRETDTQYF
abundance: -; d_gene: -; v_gene: TRBV20-1; j_gene: TRBJ1-2; CDR3nt: TGCAGTGCTAGAGTGGACTCTGGCTACACCTTC; CDR3aa: CSARVDSGYTF
abundance: once; d_gene: -; v_gene: TRBV19; j_gene: TRBJ1-1; CDR3nt: TGTGCCAGTAGTATCATGGGGCCCACTGAAGCTTTCTTT; CDR3aa: CASSIMGPTEAFF
abundance: -; d_gene: -; v_gene: TRBV5-6; j_gene: TRBJ2-1; CDR3nt: TGTGCCAGCAGCTTGGCCCGGGGACTGCGGTTCAATGAGCAGTTCTTC; CDR3aa: CASSLARGLRFNEQFF
abundance: -; d_gene: -; v_gene: TRBV9; j_gene: TRBJ2-5; CDR3nt: TGTGCCAGCAGCGTAGACAGTGGCCGTTTGGAGACCCAGTACTTC; CDR3aa: CASSVDSGRLETQYF
abundance: once; d_gene: -; v_gene: TRBV28; j_gene: TRBJ1-6; CDR3nt: TGTGCCAGCAGACCACCCGGGACACGAACGATATTTGCGCCTTCACCCCTCCACTTT; CDR3aa: CASRPPGTRTIFAPSPLHF
abundance: -; d_gene: TRBD2; v_gene: TRBV11-2; j_gene: TRBJ2-7; CDR3nt: TGTGCCAGCAGCACGACTAGCCGGTCCTACGAGCAGTACTTC; CDR3aa: CASSTTSRSYEQYF
abundance: -; d_gene: TRBD2; v_gene: TRBV19; j_gene: TRBJ2-1; CDR3nt: TGTGCCAGTAGTCTTGGGACTAGCCTCGATGAGCAGTTCTTC; CDR3aa: CASSLGTSLDEQFF
abundance: -; d_gene: TRBD2; v_gene: TRBV6-5; j_gene: TRBJ2-3; CDR3nt: TGTGCCAGCAAACTAGCGGAAAGCACAGATACGCAGTATTTT; CDR3aa: CASKLAESTDTQYF
abundance: -; d_gene: TRBD2; v_gene: TRBV28; j_gene: TRBJ2-1; CDR3nt: TGTGCCAGCATTCGTAGCGGGAGGGGGAATGAGCAGTTCTTC; CDR3aa: CASIRSGRGNEQFF
abundance: -; d_gene: -; v_gene: TRBV10-3; j_gene: TRBJ2-7; CDR3nt: TGTGCCATCAGTGCACAGGAGAAGTTCTACGAGCAGTACTTC; CDR3aa: CAISAQEKFYEQYF
abundance: -; d_gene: -; v_gene: TRBV10-3; j_gene: TRBJ1-6; CDR3nt: TGTGCCATCAGTGATGAGAATTCACCCCTCCACTTT; CDR3aa: CAISDENSPLHF
abundance: -; d_gene: TRBD1; v_gene: TRBV30; j_gene: TRBJ2-7; CDR3nt: TGTGCCTGGACAGGGGGCTACGAGCAGTACTTC; CDR3aa: CAWTGGYEQYF
abundance: -; d_gene: TRBD2; v_gene: TRBV14; j_gene: TRBJ2-1; CDR3nt: TGTGCCAGCAGCCGACCCGGGACTAGCTTTTCCGCTGAGCAGTTCTTC; CDR3aa: CASSRPGTSFSAEQFF
abundance: few; d_gene: -; v_gene: TRBV19; j_gene: TRBJ1-3; CDR3nt: TGTGCCAGTAGCAGTCGGGGTACAGCTGGAAACACCATATATTTT; CDR3aa: CASSSRGTAGNTIYF
abundance: -; d_gene: TRBD1; v_gene: TRBV5-1; j_gene: TRBJ1-1; CDR3nt: TGCGCCAGCAGCTTGGCCGGGACAGGGGTTACTGAAGCTTTCTTT; CDR3aa: CASSLAGTGVTEAFF
abundance: -; d_gene: TRBD1; v_gene: TRBV6-5; j_gene: TRBJ1-5; CDR3nt: TGTGCCAGCAGTTACTCGGGACAGGGTCGTAGCCAGCCCCAGCATTTT; CDR3aa: CASSYSGQGRSQPQHF
abundance: -; d_gene: TRBD1; v_gene: TRBV15; j_gene: TRBJ1-5; CDR3nt: TGTGCCACCAGCAGGACACGTGGGACAGGAGATCTTAGCAATCAGCCCCAGCATTTT; CDR3aa: CATSRTRGTGDLSNQPQHF
abundance: -; d_gene: -; v_gene: TRBV5-1; j_gene: TRBJ1-4; CDR3nt: TGCGCCAGCAAGTTAGACACCGGAGGGGAACTGTTTTTT; CDR3aa: CASKLDTGGELFF
abundance: -; d_gene: -; v_gene: TRBV6-5; j_gene: TRBJ1-5; CDR3nt: TGTGCCAGCAGTTACAAGGGGGGCAATCAGCCCCAGCATTTT; CDR3aa: CASSYKGGNQPQHF
abundance: -; d_gene: TRBD2; v_gene: TRBV7-3; j_gene: TRBJ2-1; CDR3nt: TGTGCCAGCAGTTCCTCCGGGGCTAGCGGGTACAATGAGCAGTTCTTC; CDR3aa: CASSSSGASGYNEQFF
abundance: -; d_gene: -; v_gene: TRBV6-6; j_gene: TRBJ1-1; CDR3nt: TGTGCCAGCCTCCTAGGGGCTGAAGCTTTCTTT; CDR3aa: CASLLGAEAFF
abundance: -; d_gene: -; v_gene: TRBV28; j_gene: TRBJ2-2; CDR3nt: TGTGCCAGCAGTTTCAGGGACTCCCCCCTCGGGGAGCTGTTTTTT; CDR3aa: CASSFRDSPLGELFF
abundance: -; d_gene: -; v_gene: TRBV7-9; j_gene: TRBJ2-2; CDR3nt: TGTGCCAGCAGCTTAGGACAGAACACCGGGGAGCTGTTTTTT; CDR3aa: CASSLGQNTGELFF
abundance: -; d_gene: -; v_gene: TRBV5-5; j_gene: TRBJ2-1; CDR3nt: TGTGCCAGCAGCGGACTCGCGAATGAGCAGTTCTTC; CDR3aa: CASSGLANEQFF
abundance: -; d_gene: -; v_gene: TRBV7-2; j_gene: TRBJ2-2; CDR3nt: TGTGCCAGCAGCTTTCGAGGGACTGGAACCGGCGGGGAGCTGTTTTTT; CDR3aa: CASSFRGTGTGGELFF
abundance: -; d_gene: -; v_gene: TRBV20-1; j_gene: TRBJ2-7; CDR3nt: TGCAGTGCTAGTACTAGCCCCGCCTACGAGCAGTACTTC; CDR3aa: CSASTSPAYEQYF
abundance: -; d_gene: -; v_gene: TRBV28; j_gene: TRBJ2-5; CDR3nt: TGTGCCAGCAGTTTATGGGCGGGGCAAGAGACCCAGTACTTC; CDR3aa: CASSLWAGQETQYF